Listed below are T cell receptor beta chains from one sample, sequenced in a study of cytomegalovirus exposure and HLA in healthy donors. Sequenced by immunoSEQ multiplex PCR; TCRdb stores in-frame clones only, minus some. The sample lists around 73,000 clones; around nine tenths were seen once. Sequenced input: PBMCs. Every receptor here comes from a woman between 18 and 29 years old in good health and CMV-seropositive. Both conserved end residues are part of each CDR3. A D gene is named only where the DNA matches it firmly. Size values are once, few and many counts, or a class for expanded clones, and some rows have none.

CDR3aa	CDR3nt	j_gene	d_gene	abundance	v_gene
CASSQSSGAGETQYF	TGCGCCAGCAGCCAATCAAGCGGGGCTGGGGAGACCCAGTACTTC	TRBJ2-5	TRBD2	.	TRBV4-1
CASSGQIGGPEQFF	TGTGCCAGCAGCGGGCAAATCGGAGGACCAGAGCAGTTCTTC	TRBJ2-1	.	.	TRBV7-2
CASSLTGGPGELFF	TGTGCCAGCAGCCTCACAGGGGGACCCGGGGAGCTGTTTTTT	TRBJ2-2	TRBD1	.	TRBV5-6
CASSLEETGSSNQPQHF	TGTGCCAGCAGCCTAGAGGAGACAGGCTCTAGCAATCAGCCCCAGCATTTT	TRBJ1-5	.	.	TRBV4-2
CASSPYPTGGNQPQHF	TGTGCCAGCTCACCTTACCCGACAGGGGGTAATCAGCCCCAGCATTTT	TRBJ1-5	TRBD1	.	TRBV18
CASSPPGAGTKNEQFF	TGTGCCAGCTCACCACCAGGAGCCGGGACTAAGAATGAGCAGTTCTTC	TRBJ2-1	TRBD2	.	TRBV18
CAISEGGEGNYGYTF	TGTGCCATCAGTGAGGGGGGCGAAGGTAACTATGGCTACACCTTC	TRBJ1-2	.	.	TRBV10-3
CASSPPVLAGSYEQYF	TGTGCCAGCTCACCACCTGTACTAGCGGGATCCTACGAGCAGTACTTC	TRBJ2-7	TRBD2	.	TRBV18
CAWSRGGGGAHQETQYF	TGTGCCTGGAGTAGAGGCGGGGGGGGCGCCCACCAAGAGACCCAGTACTTC	TRBJ2-5	TRBD2	.	TRBV30
CASSSSGQGWGYGYTF	TGTGCCAGCAGCTCGTCGGGACAGGGATGGGGCTATGGCTACACCTTC	TRBJ1-2	TRBD1	.	TRBV11-1
CASSQEVGSSRVDGYTF	TGTGCCAGCAGCCAAGAAGTCGGTTCGTCCAGGGTGGATGGCTACACCTTC	TRBJ1-2	.	.	TRBV4-2
CATSNRDRFRNNEQFF	TGTGCCACCAGCAATCGCGACAGGTTCAGGAACAATGAGCAGTTCTTC	TRBJ2-1	.	.	TRBV15
CASSEWSSGGADTQYF	TGTGCCAGCAGTGAATGGTCTAGCGGGGGCGCAGATACGCAGTATTTT	TRBJ2-3	TRBD2	.	TRBV6-1
CAINVPGQGPSGANVLTF	TGTGCCATCAACGTACCGGGACAGGGCCCCTCTGGGGCCAACGTCCTGACTTTC	TRBJ2-6	TRBD1	once	TRBV10-3
CASSLPPSLRTDTQYF	TGTGCCAGCAGCTTACCTCCTTCCCTTCGCACAGATACGCAGTATTTT	TRBJ2-3	.	.	TRBV7-9
CASSQDGTSGNEQFF	TGTGCCAGCAGCCAAGACGGGACTAGTGGTAATGAGCAGTTCTTC	TRBJ2-1	TRBD2	.	TRBV7-2
CASSLSSSAGALNTEAFF	TGTGCCAGCAGTTTATCGTCATCCGCAGGGGCCTTGAACACTGAAGCTTTCTTT	TRBJ1-1	.	once	TRBV27
CASSYGTRPTNSPLHF	TGTGCCAGCAGTTACGGGACTCGTCCTACTAATTCACCCCTCCACTTT	TRBJ1-6	.	.	TRBV27
CAWSDVSGGTQHF	TGTGCCTGGAGTGATGTCAGCGGGGGGACCCAGCATTTT	TRBJ1-5	.	.	TRBV30
CASSRTGTGANVLTF	TGTGCCAGCAGCCGTACAGGGACTGGGGCCAACGTCCTGACTTTC	TRBJ2-6	.	.	TRBV4-2
CAWMDRGGGNEQFF	TGTGCCTGGATGGACAGGGGCGGGGGGAATGAGCAGTTCTTC	TRBJ2-1	.	once	TRBV30
CAWSTGGEGTDTQYF	TGTGCCTGGAGTACGGGCGGGGAGGGCACAGATACGCAGTATTTT	TRBJ2-3	.	.	TRBV30
CASSTGTRNYEQYF	TGTGCCAGTAGCACCGGGACTAGGAACTACGAGCAGTACTTC	TRBJ2-7	TRBD2	.	TRBV19
CASSKGTTGGYEKLFF	TGTGCCAGCAGCAAAGGTACTACAGGGGGTTATGAAAAACTGTTTTTT	TRBJ1-4	.	.	TRBV21-1
CASSFSFGLAGGRRSMDTQYF	TGTGCCAGCAGTTTCTCATTCGGACTAGCGGGAGGCCGGCGGAGTATGGATACGCAGTATTTT	TRBJ2-3	TRBD2	.	TRBV28
CASSPRDIGLGAETQYF	TGTGCCAGCAGCCCCCGGGACATCGGATTAGGGGCAGAGACCCAGTACTTC	TRBJ2-5	.	once	TRBV14
CASSQDRGTFSTDTQYF	TGCGCCAGCAGCCAAGATCGGGGGACTTTTAGCACAGATACGCAGTATTTT	TRBJ2-3	.	.	TRBV4-1
CASSLTCGRRYEQYF	TGTGCCAGCAGCTTAACGTGCGGGAGAAGGTACGAGCAGTACTTC	TRBJ2-7	TRBD2	.	TRBV7-3
CASSLESDSPLHF	TGCGCCAGCAGCTTAGAATCGGATTCACCCCTCCACTTT	TRBJ1-6	.	.	TRBV5-1